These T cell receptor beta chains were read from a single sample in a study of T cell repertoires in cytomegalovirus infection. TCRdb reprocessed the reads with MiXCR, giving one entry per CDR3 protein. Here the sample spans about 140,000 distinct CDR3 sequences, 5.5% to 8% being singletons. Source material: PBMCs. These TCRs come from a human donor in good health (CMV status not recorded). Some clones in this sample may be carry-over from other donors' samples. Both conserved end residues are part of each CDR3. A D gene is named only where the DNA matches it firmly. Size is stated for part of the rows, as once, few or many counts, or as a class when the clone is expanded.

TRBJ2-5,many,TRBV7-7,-,TGTGCCAGCAGCTTAAAGTTCCAAGAGACCCAGTACTTC,CASSLKFQETQYF
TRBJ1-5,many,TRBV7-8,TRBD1,TGTGCCAGCAGCACCGGGACAGGAGGAAATCAGCCCCAGCATTTT,CASSTGTGGNQPQHF
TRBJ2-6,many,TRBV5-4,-,TGTGCCAGCAGCCTGGGTCCACGTGGGGGCTCTGGGGCCAACGTCCTGACTTTC,CASSLGPRGGSGANVLTF
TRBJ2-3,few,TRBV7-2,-,TGTGCCAGCAGCCCTGTTGATACGCAGTATTTT,CASSPVDTQYF
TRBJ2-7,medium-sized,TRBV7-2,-,TGTGCCAGCAGCTTAGGATCCTATCAAACCGGAGAGCAGTACTTC,CASSLGSYQTGEQYF
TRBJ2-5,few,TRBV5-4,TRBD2,TGTGCCAGCAGCCGGGCGGGACTAGTCCAAGAGACCCAGTACTTC,CASSRAGLVQETQYF
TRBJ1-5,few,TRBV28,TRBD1,TGTGCCAGCAGTTTGGTCAGGGGGGTGAAGCCCCAGCATTTT,CASSLVRGVKPQHF
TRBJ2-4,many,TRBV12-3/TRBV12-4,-,TGTGCCAGCAGTTGGGGGACGGAAAACATTCAGTACTTC,CASSWGTENIQYF
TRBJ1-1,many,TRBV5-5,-,TGTGCCAGCAGCTTGGAGGGAGGGTCCACTGAAGCTTTCTTT,CASSLEGGSTEAFF
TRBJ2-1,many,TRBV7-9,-,TGTGCCAGCAGCGACTCAAATGAGCAGTTCTTC,CASSDSNEQFF
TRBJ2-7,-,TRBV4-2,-,TGTGCCAGCAGCCAAGGGGGTGGGCGCGAGCAGTACTTC,CASSQGGGREQYF
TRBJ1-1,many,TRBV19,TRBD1,TGTGCCAGTCAAGACAGGGGCTCGGGGAACACTGAAGCTTTCTTT,CASQDRGSGNTEAFF
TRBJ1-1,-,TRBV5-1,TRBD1,TGCGCCAGCAGCTCGGGGGACAGGGGATGGGACACTGAAGCTTTCTTT,CASSSGDRGWDTEAFF
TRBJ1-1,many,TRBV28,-,TGTGCCAGCAGTTCTAGGGCCTTTGGGGGCACTGAAGCTTTCTTT,CASSSRAFGGTEAFF
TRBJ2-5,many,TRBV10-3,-,TGTGCCATCAGTAGGACGGACACCGAGCAAGAGACCCAGTACTTC,CAISRTDTEQETQYF
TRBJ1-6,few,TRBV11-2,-,TGTGCCAGCAGCTTAGATTGGGCTAAAACCGGGACGCCCACGCCAAATGTTAATTCACCCCTCCACTTT,CASSLDWAKTGTPTPNVNSPLHF
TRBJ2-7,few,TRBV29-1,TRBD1,TGCAGCACGCGGACAGGGGACGGCGAGCAGTACTTC,CSTRTGDGEQYF
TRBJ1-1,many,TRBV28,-,TGTGCCAGCAGTTTTGACAGGCGAGACACTGAAGCTTTCTTT,CASSFDRRDTEAFF
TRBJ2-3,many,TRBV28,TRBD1,TGTGCCAGCAGCTCACCGGGACAGGGAGCAGATACGCAGTATTTT,CASSSPGQGADTQYF
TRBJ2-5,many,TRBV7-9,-,TGTGCCAGCAGCTCATCCGGGACCACCCAAGAGACCCAGTACTTC,CASSSSGTTQETQYF
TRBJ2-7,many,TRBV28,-,TGTGCCAGCAGTGCCCCGGGACGGACATTCTACGAGCAGTACTTC,CASSAPGRTFYEQYF
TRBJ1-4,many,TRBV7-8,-,TGTGCCAGCAGCTGGGGAATAAATGAAAAACTGTTTTTT,CASSWGINEKLFF